This T cell receptor (beta chain) was observed in a study of CD8+ T cells in alopecia areata. Overall study findings and caveats: Compared with mice, patients displayed less clear TCR sharing, possibly for HLA-related reasons.

As regards this clone: Its cognate antigen is unknown.

The trim removed 6 bases at V and 4 bases at J, leaving 3 bases unmatched. CDR3 length equals 14 residues. Germline V CDR1 and CDR2: SGHNT, YENEEA. It was cDNA, reverse transcribed from extracted RNA, that served as the sequencing template. The protocol was immunoSEQ multiplex PCR, while the TCRdb copy is restricted to in-frame clones and leaves out a portion. The sample includes about 190,000 clones, over 50% of them seen just once. The chain couples TRBV11-3 to TRBJ1-6, with 7 nucleotides matching TRBD1. Sequences were derived from CD4+ T cells sorted from blood, sampled at week 0. The sequence was obtained from a human donor with alopecia areata. The CDR3 nucleotides read TGTGCCAGCAGTCCGGGACAGTATAATTCACCCCTCCACTTT. This translates into CASSPGQYNSPLHF.